This T cell receptor (beta chain) emerged from a study of T-cell memory formation after mild COVID-19. Study in general: TCR clustering was largely donor specific.

Study-wide results and limits: Memory cells collected pre-infection included some clones that later responded, suggesting cross-reactive memory joined. Researchers report contracting CD4+ clones mostly in CM and EM, with CD8+ clones in EMRA.

This clonotype was counted many times. The antigen is unknown. The TCR alpha and TCR beta cDNA libraries, bearing sample barcodes and UMIs, were generated by 5'RACE using constant-segment primers. TCRdb itself ran the 5' RACE reads through MiXCR, one entry per CDR3 protein. The sample lists fewer than 300,000 distinct CDR3 sequences; around 15% were seen once. V lost 6 bases and J lost 6; bases outside the gene matches: 4. There are 13 residues in the CDR3. Germline CDR1 and CDR2: LGHDT and YNNKEL (reference sequence). The sample was PBMCs or a T cell subset sorted from them (not recorded which). This clonotype was sampled from a man between 18 and 29 years old who had mild COVID-19 (a few samples of this study predate the infection). Cell type and time point are not known. The chain joins TRBV3-1 to TRBJ2-2, with 7 bases aligning to TRBD1. The CDR3 loop reads CASSRQGAGELFF. The CDR3 DNA reads as TGTGCCAGCAGTCGACAGGGTGCCGGGGAGCTGTTTTTT.